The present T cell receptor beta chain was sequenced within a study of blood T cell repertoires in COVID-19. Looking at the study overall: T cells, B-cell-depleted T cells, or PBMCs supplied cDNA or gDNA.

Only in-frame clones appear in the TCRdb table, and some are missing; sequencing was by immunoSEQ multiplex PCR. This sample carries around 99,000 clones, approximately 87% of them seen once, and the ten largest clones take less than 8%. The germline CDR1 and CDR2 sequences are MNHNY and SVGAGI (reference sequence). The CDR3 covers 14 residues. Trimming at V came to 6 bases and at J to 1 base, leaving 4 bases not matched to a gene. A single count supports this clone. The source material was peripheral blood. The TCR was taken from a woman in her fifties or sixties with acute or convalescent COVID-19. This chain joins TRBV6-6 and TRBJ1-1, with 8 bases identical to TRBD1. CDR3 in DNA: TGTGCCAGCAGCTTTGGACAGGGGAACACTGAAGCTTTCTTT. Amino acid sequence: CASSFGQGNTEAFF.